This T cell receptor beta chain appears in the sequencing data of a study of T cell responses to AZD1222 COVID-19 vaccine. The repertoire was sequenced with immunoSEQ multiplex PCR; TCRdb's copy has only in-frame clones and lacks some. The sample contains over 150,000 clones, roughly nine tenths of which appear only once. Study-wide points: Among the donors, most were white British and more were female, and clonal diversity was possibly underestimated. Nearly half of spike-specific TCRs reportedly target unmutated variant regions. Breadth and depth of Spike-specific TCRs rose after two AZD1222 doses. CD4 TCRs associated with vaccination spanned spike, dominating at 160-218 and 743-854.

A word on this clone: The target antigen is unknown.

The V gene lost 7 bases and the J gene lost 4 bases, with 14 bases spanning the gap. The germline CDR1 and CDR2 sequences are MDHEN and SYDVKM. The CDR3 contains 14 residues. The source was peripheral blood, collected on day 0 of MenACWY control vaccination. The rearrangement links TRBV28 to TRBJ1-5, with D unresolved. The origin of this receptor is an adult in good health. The CDR3 protein is CASNRPSSNQPQHF. The CDR3 region has the DNA TGTGCCAGCAATAGGCCGTCAAGTAATCAGCCCCAGCATTTT.